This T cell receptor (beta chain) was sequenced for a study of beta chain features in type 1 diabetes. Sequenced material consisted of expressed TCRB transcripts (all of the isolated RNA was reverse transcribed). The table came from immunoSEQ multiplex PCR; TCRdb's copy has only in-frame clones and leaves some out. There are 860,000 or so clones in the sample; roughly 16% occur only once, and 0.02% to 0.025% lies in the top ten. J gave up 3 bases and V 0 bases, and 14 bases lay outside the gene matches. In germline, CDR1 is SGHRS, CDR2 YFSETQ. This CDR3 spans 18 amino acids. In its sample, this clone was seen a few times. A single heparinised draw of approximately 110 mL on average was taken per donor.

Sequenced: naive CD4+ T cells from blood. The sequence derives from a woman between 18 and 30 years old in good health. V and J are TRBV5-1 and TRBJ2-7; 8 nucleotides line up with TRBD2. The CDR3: CASSLAGGRGTTHYEQYF. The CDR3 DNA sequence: TGCGCCAGCAGCTTGGCGGGAGGGCGGGGCACTACTCACTACGAGCAGTACTTC.